This T cell receptor (beta chain) was profiled in a study of T cell repertoires in cytomegalovirus infection. General study results and limits: Clonotype analysis showed dominance of the ex vivo response by HLA-C-restricted CMV-specific TCR beta clonotypes.

With respect to this clonotype: Its specificity is not known.

V was cut by 8 bases and J by 9 bases, with 17 bases left in between. The CDR3 runs to 13 residues. Looked up from germline, CDR1 is MNHEY and CDR2 is SVGEGT. MiXCR was run by TCRdb on the reads, yielding one entry per CDR3 protein. The data hold roughly 920,000 distinct CDR3 sequences, with approximately 31% observed a single time. The chain uses TRBV6-2 or TRBV6-3 and TRBJ1-5; D unresolved. This TCR was recovered from a human donor in good health (CMV status not recorded). Some clones in this sample may be carry-over from other donors' samples. The sample here was cultured CD8+ T cells from PBMCs, taken from culture after CMV antigen stimulation. CDR3 protein: CASDLAAAAPQHF. In nucleotides, the CDR3 is TGTGCCAGCGACTTGGCAGCGGCCGCGCCCCAGCATTTT.